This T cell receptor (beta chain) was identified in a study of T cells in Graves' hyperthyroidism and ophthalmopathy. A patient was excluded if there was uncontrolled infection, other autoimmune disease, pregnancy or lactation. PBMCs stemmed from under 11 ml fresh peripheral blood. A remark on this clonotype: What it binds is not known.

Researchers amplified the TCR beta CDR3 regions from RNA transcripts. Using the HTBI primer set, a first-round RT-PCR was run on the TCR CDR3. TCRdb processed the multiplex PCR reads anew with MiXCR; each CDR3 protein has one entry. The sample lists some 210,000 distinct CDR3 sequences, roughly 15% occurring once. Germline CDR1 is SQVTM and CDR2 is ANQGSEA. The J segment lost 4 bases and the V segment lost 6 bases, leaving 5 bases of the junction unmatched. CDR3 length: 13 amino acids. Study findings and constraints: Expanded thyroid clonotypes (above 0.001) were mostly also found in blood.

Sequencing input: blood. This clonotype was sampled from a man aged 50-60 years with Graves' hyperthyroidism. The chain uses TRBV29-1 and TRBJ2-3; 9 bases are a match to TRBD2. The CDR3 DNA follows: TGCAGCGTCTCGCGGGAGGGGGCAGATACGCAGTATTTT. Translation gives CSVSREGADTQYF.